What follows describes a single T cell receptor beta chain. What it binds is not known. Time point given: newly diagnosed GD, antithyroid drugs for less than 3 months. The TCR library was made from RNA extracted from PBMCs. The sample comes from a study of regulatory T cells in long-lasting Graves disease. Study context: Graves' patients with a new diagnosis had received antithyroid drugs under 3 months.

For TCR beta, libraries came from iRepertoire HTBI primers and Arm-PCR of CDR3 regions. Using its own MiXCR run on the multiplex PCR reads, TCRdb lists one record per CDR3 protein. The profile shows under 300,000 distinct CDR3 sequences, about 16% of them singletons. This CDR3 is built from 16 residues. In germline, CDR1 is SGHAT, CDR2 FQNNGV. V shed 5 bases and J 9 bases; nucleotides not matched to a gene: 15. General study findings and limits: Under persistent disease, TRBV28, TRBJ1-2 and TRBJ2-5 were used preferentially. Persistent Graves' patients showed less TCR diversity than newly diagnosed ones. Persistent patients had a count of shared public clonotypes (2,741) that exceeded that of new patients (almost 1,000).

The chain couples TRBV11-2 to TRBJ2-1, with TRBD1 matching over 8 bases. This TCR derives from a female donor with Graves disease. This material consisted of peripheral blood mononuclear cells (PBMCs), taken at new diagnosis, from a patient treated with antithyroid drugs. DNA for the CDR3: TGTGCCAGCAGCCAGTCCCCGGAGACAGGGGTCGGTGAGCAGTTCTTC. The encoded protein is CASSQSPETGVGEQFF.